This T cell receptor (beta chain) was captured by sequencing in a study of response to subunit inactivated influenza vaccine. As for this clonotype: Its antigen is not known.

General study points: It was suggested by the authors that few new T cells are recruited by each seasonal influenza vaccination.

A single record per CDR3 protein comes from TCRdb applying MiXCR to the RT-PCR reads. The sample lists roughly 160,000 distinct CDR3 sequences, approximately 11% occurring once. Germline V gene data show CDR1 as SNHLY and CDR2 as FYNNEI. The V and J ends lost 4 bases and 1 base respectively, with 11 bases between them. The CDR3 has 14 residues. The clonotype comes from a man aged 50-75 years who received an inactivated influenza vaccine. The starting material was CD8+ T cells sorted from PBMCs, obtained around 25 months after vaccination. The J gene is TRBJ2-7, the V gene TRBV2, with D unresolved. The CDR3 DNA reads TGTGCCAGCAGTGGGTGGGCGGAGTCCTACGAGCAGTACTTC. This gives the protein CASSGWAESYEQYF.